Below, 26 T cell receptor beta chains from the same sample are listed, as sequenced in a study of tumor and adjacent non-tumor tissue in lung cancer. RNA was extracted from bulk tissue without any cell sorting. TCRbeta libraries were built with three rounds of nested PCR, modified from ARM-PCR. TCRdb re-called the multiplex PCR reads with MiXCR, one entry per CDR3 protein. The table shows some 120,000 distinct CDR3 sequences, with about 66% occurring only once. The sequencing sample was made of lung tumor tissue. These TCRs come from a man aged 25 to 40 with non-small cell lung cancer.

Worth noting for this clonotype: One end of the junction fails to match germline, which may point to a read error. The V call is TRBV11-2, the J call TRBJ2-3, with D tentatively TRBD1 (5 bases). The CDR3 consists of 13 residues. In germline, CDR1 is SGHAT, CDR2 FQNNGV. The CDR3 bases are TGTGCCAGCAGCTTACACCGCACAGGTACGCAGTATTTT. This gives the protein CASSLHRTGTQYF.

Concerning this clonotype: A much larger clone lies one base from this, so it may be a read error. The CDR3, as DNA: TGCAGTGCTAGGATAGCGGACAATGAGCAGTTCTTC. Protein product: CSARIADNEQFF. This rearrangement joins TRBV20-1 to TRBJ2-1; the D gene is possibly TRBD2 (6 bases). Germline values: CDR1 DFQATT, CDR2 SNEGSKA (reference sequence). There are 12 residues in the CDR3. Trimming removed 3 bases at V and 5 bases at J, with 8 bases between.

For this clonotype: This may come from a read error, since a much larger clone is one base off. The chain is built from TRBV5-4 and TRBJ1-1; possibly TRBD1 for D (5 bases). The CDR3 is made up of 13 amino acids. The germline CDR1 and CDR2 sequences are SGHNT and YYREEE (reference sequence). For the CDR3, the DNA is TGTGCCAGCAACTTGGAGGGGATAACTGAAGCTTTCTTT. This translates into CASNLEGITEAFF.

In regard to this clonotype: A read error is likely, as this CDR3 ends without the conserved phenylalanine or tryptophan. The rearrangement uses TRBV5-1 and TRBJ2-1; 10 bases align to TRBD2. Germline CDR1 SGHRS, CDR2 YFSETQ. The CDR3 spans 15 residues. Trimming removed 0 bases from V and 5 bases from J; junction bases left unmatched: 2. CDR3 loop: CASSLGLAGDNEQFI. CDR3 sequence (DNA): TGCGCCAGCAGCTTGGGGCTAGCGGGAGACAATGAGCAGTTCATC.

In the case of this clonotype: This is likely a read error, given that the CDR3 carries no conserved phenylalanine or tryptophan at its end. Here the CDR3 DNA reads TGCAGTGCTAGAGTAACGGGGGGTTACAATGAGCAGTTCTTA. It translates to CSARVTGGYNEQFL. The V call is TRBV20-1, the J call TRBJ2-1, with 7 bases lining up with TRBD2. The V segment lost 1 base and the J segment 4 bases; nucleotides outside the gene matches: 4. The CDR3 contains 14 residues. Germline CDR1 and CDR2: DFQATT and SNEGSKA (reference sequence).

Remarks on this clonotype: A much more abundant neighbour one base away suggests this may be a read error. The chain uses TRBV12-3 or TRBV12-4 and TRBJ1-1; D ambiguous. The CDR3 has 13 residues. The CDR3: CASSTRMNNEAFF. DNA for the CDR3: TGTGCCAGCAGTACTCGCATGAACAATGAAGCTTTCTTT.

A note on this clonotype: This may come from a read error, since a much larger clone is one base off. CDR3 amino acids: CNARDGQGLDNEQFF. As DNA, the CDR3 is TGCAATGCTAGAGATGGACAGGGGCTCGACAATGAGCAGTTCTTC. This chain connects TRBV20-1 to TRBJ2-1, with 9 bases aligning to TRBD1. The CDR3 is 15 residues long. The germline V gene has CDR1 DFQATT and CDR2 SNEGSKA (reference sequence).

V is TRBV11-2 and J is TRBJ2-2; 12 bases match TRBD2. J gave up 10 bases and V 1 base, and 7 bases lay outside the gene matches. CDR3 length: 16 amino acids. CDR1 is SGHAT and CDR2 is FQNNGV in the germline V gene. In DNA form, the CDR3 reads TGTGCCAGCAGCTTAGGACTAGCGGGAGAAACCAAGGAGCTGTTTTTT. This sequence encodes CASSLGLAGETKELFF.

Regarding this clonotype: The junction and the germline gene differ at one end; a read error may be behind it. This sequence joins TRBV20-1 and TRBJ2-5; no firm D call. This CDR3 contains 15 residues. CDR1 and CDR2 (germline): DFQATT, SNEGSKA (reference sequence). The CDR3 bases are TGCACTGCTGGAGAAGACTGGGGATTCCAAGAGATCCAGTACTTC. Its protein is CTAGEDWGFQEIQYF.

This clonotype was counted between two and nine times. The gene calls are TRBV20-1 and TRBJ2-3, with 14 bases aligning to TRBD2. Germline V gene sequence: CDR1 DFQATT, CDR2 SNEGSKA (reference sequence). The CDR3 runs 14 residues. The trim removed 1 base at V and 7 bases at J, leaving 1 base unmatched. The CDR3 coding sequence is TGCAGTGCTAGAGGACTAGCGGGGGGGTATACGCAGTATTTT. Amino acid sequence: CSARGLAGGYTQYF.

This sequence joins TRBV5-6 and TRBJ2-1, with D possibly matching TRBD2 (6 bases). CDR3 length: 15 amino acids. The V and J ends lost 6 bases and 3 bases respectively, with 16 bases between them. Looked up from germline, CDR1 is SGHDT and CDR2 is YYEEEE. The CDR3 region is CASNEGASVYNEQFF. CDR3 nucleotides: TGTGCCAGCAACGAAGGGGCTAGCGTCTACAATGAGCAGTTCTTC.

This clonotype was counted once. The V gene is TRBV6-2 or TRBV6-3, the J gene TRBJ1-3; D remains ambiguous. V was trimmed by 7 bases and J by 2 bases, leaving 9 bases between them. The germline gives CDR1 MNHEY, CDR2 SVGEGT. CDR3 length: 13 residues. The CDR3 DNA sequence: TGTGCCAGCATCTCAGGTCCTGGAAACACCATATATTTT. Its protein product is CASISGPGNTIYF.

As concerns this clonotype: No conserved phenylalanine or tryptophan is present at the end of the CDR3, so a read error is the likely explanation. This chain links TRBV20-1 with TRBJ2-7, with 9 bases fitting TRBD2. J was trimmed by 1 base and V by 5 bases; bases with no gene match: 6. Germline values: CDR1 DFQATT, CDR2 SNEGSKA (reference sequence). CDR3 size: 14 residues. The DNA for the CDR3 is TGCAGTGCTGAGCATAGCGGGAGTTCCTACGAGCAGTACTAC. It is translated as CSAEHSGSSYEQYY.

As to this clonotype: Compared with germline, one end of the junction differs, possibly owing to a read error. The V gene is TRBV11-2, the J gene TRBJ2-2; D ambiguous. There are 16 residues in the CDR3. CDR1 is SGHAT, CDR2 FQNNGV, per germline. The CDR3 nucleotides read TGTGCCAGCAACTTAACTCGCGGAGCGTTGACCGGGGAGCTGTTTTTT. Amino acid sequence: CASNLTRGALTGELFF.

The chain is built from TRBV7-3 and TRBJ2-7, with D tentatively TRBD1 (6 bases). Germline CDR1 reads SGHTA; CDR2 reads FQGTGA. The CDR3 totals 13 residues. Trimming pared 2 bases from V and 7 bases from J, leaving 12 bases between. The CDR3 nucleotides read TGTGCCAGCAGCTTAGGGCCAGGGACAGAGCAGTACTTC. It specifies CASSLGPGTEQYF. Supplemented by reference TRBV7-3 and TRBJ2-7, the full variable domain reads GAGVSQTPSNKVTEKGKYVELRCDPISGHTALYWYRQSLGQGPEFLIYFQGTGAADDSGLPNDRFFAVRPEGSVSTLKIQRTERGDSAVYLCASSLGPGTEQYFGPGTRLTVT.

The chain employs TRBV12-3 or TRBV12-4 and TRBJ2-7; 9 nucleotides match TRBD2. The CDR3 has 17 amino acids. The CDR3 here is CVNSNPPFAGGPGEQYF. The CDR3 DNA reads TGTGTCAACAGTAACCCCCCTTTCGCGGGAGGGCCCGGGGAGCAGTACTTC.

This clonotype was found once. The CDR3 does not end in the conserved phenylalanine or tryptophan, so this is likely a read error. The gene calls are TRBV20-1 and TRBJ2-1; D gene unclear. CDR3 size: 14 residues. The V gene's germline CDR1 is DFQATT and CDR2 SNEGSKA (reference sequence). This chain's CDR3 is CSAMLPLPYNEQFV. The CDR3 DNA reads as TGCAGTGCAATGCTGCCGCTTCCTTACAATGAACAGTTCGTC.

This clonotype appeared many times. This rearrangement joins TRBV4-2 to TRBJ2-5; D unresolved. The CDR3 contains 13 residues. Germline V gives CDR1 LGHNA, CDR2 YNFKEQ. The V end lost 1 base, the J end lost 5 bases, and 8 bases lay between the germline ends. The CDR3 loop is CASSQGVGETQYF. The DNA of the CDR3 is TGTGCCAGCAGCCAAGGTGTGGGGGAGACCCAGTACTTC.

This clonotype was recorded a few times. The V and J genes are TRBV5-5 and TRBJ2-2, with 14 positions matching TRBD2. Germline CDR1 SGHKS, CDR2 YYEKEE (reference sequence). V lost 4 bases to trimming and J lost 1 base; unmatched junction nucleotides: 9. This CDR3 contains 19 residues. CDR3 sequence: CASSPPEGLAGENTGELFF. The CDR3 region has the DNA TGTGCCAGCAGCCCCCCGGAGGGACTAGCGGGAGAGAACACCGGGGAGCTGTTTTTT.

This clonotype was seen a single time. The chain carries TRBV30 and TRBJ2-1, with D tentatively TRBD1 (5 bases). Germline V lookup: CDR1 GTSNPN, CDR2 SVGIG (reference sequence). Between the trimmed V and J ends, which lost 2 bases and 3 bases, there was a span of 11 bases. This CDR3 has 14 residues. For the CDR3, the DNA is TGTGCCTGGAGTACCCGACAGAGCTACAATGAGCAGTTCTTC. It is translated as CAWSTRQSYNEQFF.

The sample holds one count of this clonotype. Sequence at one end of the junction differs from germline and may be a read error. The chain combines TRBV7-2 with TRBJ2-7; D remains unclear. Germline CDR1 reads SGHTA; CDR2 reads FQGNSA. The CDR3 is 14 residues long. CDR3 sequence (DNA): TGTGTCAGCAGCCTATCATCATGGGGCTACGAGCAGTACTTC. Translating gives CVSSLSSWGYEQYF.

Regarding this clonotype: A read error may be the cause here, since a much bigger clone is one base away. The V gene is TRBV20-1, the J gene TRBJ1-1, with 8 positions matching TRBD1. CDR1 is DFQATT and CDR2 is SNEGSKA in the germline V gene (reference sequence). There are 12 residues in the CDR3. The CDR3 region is CGARDRLVGAFF. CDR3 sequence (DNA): TGCGGTGCTAGGGACAGGCTGGTAGGGGCTTTCTTT.

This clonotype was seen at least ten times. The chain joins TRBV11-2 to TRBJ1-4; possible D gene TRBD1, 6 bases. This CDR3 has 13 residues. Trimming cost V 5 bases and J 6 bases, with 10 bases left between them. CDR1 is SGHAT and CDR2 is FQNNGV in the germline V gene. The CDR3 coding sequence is TGTGCCAGCAGCCTGGGGGCTCATGAAAAACTGTTTTTT. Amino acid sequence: CASSLGAHEKLFF.

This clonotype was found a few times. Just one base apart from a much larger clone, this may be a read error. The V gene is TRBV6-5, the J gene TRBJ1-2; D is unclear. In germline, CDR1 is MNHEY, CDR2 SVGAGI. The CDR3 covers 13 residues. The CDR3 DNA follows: TGTGCCAGCAGCTACGGACTTGACTATGGCTGCACCTTC. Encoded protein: CASSYGLDYGCTF.

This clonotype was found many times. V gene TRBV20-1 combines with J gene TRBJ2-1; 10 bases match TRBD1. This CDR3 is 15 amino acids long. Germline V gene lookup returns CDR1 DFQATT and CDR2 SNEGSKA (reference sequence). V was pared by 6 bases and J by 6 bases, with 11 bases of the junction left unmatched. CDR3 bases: TGCAGTGCCAGTTCGACAGGGGGCGCAGTCAATGAGCAGTTCTTC. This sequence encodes CSASSTGGAVNEQFF.

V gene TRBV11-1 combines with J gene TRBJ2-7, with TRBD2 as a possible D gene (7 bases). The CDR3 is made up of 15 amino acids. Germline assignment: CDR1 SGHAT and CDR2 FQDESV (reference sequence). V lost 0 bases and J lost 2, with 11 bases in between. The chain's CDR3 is CASSLASGDTYEQYF. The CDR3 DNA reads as TGTGCCAGCAGCTTAGCCAGCGGGGACACCTACGAGCAGTACTTC. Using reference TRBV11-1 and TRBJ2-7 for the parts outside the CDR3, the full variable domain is EAEVAQSPRYKITEKSQAVAFWCDPISGHATLYWYRQILGQGPELLVQFQDESVVDDSQLPKDRFSAERLKGVDSTLKIQPAELGDSAMYLCASSLASGDTYEQYFGPGTRLTVT.